This T cell receptor (beta chain) was captured by sequencing in a study of Ad26.COV2.S vaccination and SARS-CoV-2 variants. Study-wide points: Relative to placebo recipients, vaccine recipients exhibited elevated spike-specific TCR breadth.

Assay: immunoSEQ multiplex PCR; the TCRdb copy retains only in-frame clones and omits some. The sample lists 240,000 or so clones, approximately 90% occurring once. V gave up 2 bases and J gave up 5 bases, with 19 bases separating them. Per the germline V gene, CDR1 is MNHEY and CDR2 is SVGAGI. The CDR3 has 16 amino acids. Treatment reported: around 19 received Ad26.COV2.S at low or high dose, single or two shots; roughly five received placebo; per-sample allocation not given. Each sample was drawn 63 days after the first injection (of vaccine or placebo). Boston provided a donor who was an adult aged 18-55 years. Concerning this clone itself: Its antigen is currently unknown.

The sequence was collected from a person aged 18-60 years who received the Ad26.COV2.S COVID-19 vaccine or a placebo. The material was peripheral blood, obtained in a trial of Ad26.COV2.S vaccine versus placebo. This chain links TRBV6-5 with TRBJ2-7; D perhaps matches TRBD2 (6 bases). CDR3 loop: CASSYASGAVGHEQYF. For the CDR3, the DNA is TGTGCCAGCAGTTACGCATCGGGAGCGGTTGGACACGAGCAGTACTTC.